These 29 T cell receptor beta chains share one sample of origin, sequenced in a study of cytomegalovirus exposure and HLA in healthy donors. 13 Jbeta primers and 60 Vbeta primers were used for the PCR. Data came from immunoSEQ multiplex PCR; TCRdb stores just in-frame clones and leaves some out. This sample has 200,000 or so clones, with approximately 84% found just once. The sequenced material came from PBMCs. These receptors all stem from a boy aged 10-17 years in good health and CMV-seronegative.

The gene calls are TRBV5-1 and TRBJ2-1; TRBD2 aligns across 15 bases. V dropped 4 bases and J dropped 9; count of bases not matched to a gene: 14. The germline CDR1 and CDR2 sequences are SGHRS and YFSETQ. CDR3 size: 18 residues. The CDR3 DNA follows: TGCGCCAGCAGCACGGGACTAGCGGGAGGTGTGGAGTTTGGTGAGCAGTTCTTC. It translates to CASSTGLAGGVEFGEQFF.

This chain joins TRBV7-3 and TRBJ2-2; TRBD2 agrees at 8 bases. Germline loops: CDR1 SGHTA, CDR2 FQGTGA. The CDR3 runs 13 residues. The V gene end was trimmed by 5 bases and the J gene end by 6 bases; junction bases not matched to a gene: 2. The CDR3 loop is CASSPGGPGELFF. CDR3 DNA sequence: TGTGCCAGCAGCCCGGGGGGGCCCGGGGAGCTGTTTTTT.

This clone was picked up one time. The chain uses TRBV19 and TRBJ1-4; TRBD1 might be the D (6 bases). Germline CDR1 is LNHDA and CDR2 is SQIVND (reference sequence). V was pared by 7 bases and J by 4 bases, with 19 bases between. The CDR3 loop spans 16 amino acids. This CDR3 is CASKGENRALNEKLFF. DNA of the CDR3: TGTGCCAGTAAGGGGGAGAACAGGGCCCTTAATGAAAAACTGTTTTTT.

CDR3 coding DNA: TGCGCCAGCAGCTTGGCGCAGGGGCACTACGAGCAGTACTTC. It yields the protein CASSLAQGHYEQYF. This sequence joins TRBV5-1 and TRBJ2-7, with D perhaps TRBD1 (6 bases). The CDR3 runs to 14 residues. The V gene's germline CDR1 is SGHRS and CDR2 YFSETQ. The ends were cut back, 0 bases at V and 3 bases at J, with 10 bases in the middle.

J is TRBJ2-7 and V is TRBV2; 7 positions agree with TRBD2. This CDR3 is 13 amino acids long. The J segment lost 6 bases and the V segment lost 7 bases, leaving 9 bases of the junction unmatched. The germline CDR1 and CDR2 sequences are SNHLY and FYNNEI. The CDR3, as DNA: TGTGCCAGCAAGAATTCCGGACTAGTCGAGCAGTACTTC. Translating gives CASKNSGLVEQYF.

This rearrangement joins TRBV27 to TRBJ2-3; tentative D call: TRBD1 (6 bases). Trimming took off 4 bases at V and 7 bases at J, with 15 bases between the two ends. CDR1 and CDR2 from the germline V gene are MNHEY and SMNVEV (reference sequence). The CDR3 covers 14 residues. In nucleotides, the CDR3 is TGTGCCAGCAGTTCCCCAAAGGACAGCTATACGCAGTATTTT. It encodes CASSSPKDSYTQYF.

The chain couples TRBV13 to TRBJ2-1, with TRBD2 as a possible D gene (6 bases). This CDR3 has 17 residues. CDR1 and CDR2 from the germline V gene are PRHDT and FYEKMQ (reference sequence). V was cut by 0 bases and J by 7 bases, with 19 bases left in between. Here the CDR3 DNA reads TGTGCCAGCAGCTTAGGACACCGGAGGGCCGGATTTAATGAGCAGTTCTTC. It yields the protein CASSLGHRRAGFNEQFF.

The sample holds one count of this clone. The sample holds other DNA sequences that translate to the same CDR3. The chain has TRBV9 and TRBJ1-1; D gene uncertain. The CDR3 spans 13 residues. V lost 2 bases, J lost 5 bases, and 10 bases lay in between. The germline gives CDR1 SGDLS, CDR2 YYNGEE. The CDR3 DNA reads TGTGCCAGCAGCGTCGATGGAGGGACTGAAGCTTTCTTT. This encodes CASSVDGGTEAFF.

The rearrangement uses TRBV10-1 and TRBJ2-1; 8 bases agree with TRBD2. Germline CDR1 WNHNN, CDR2 SYGVQD (reference sequence). J was trimmed by 6 bases and V by 11 bases; bases with no gene match: 12. This CDR3 spans 14 amino acids. CDR3 residues: CAGRRAGACNEQFF. CDR3 in DNA: TGCGCCGGCCGCAGAGCGGGAGCCTGCAATGAGCAGTTCTTC.

The chain has TRBV5-6 and TRBJ2-2; a possible D gene is TRBD2 (5 bases). There are 13 residues in the CDR3. Germline CDR1 SGHDT, CDR2 YYEEEE. Trimming took off 5 bases at V and 8 bases at J, with 13 bases between the two ends. In nucleotides, the CDR3 is TGTGCCAGCAGGCCCGGCGGGCTAGGGGAGCTGTTTTTT. Protein: CASRPGGLGELFF.

CDR3 protein: CARGDGPPYEQYF. The CDR3 region has the DNA TGTGCCCGGGGGGACGGACCGCCCTACGAGCAGTACTTC. The gene calls are TRBV30 and TRBJ2-7; 7 bases match TRBD2. The CDR3 sequence is 13 residues long. V dropped 8 bases and J dropped 2; count of bases not matched to a gene: 9. CDR1 is GTSNPN, CDR2 SVGIG, per germline (reference sequence).

This clone was seen a few times. The CDR3 here is CASRNRQGMNNEQFF. Here the CDR3 DNA reads TGTGCCAGCAGGAACCGACAGGGGATGAACAATGAGCAGTTCTTC. J is TRBJ2-1 and V is TRBV2; 8 positions match TRBD1. Trimming took 6 bases from V and 5 from J; bases not matched to a gene: 9. The CDR3 runs 15 residues. Germline loops: CDR1 SNHLY, CDR2 FYNNEI.

The J gene is TRBJ1-3, the V gene TRBV18, with a possible D match to TRBD1 (5 bases). The ends were cut back, 2 bases at V and 4 bases at J, with 9 bases in the middle. The CDR3 has 14 amino acids. Germline V gene lookup returns CDR1 KGHSH and CDR2 LQKENI. The CDR3 nucleotides are TGTGCCAGCTCACCAGGGGCAGGGGGAAACACCATATATTTT. Amino acid sequence: CASSPGAGGNTIYF.

The chain is built from TRBV5-6 and TRBJ2-7, with 8 bases lining up with TRBD2. The CDR3 sequence is 16 residues long. CDR1 SGHDT and CDR2 YYEEEE come from the germline V gene. Unmatched junction bases numbered 11, after V lost 1 base and J lost 5 bases. The CDR3 spells CASSLMRTSQWDEQYF. As DNA, the CDR3 is TGTGCCAGCAGCTTGATGAGGACTAGCCAGTGGGACGAGCAGTACTTC.

The V call is TRBV27, the J call TRBJ1-6; 7 nucleotides align to TRBD1. This CDR3 region has 14 residues. V lost 6 bases, J lost 7 bases, and 6 bases stayed unmatched. CDR1 is MNHEY, CDR2 SMNVEV, per germline (reference sequence). CDR3 residues: CASRTPGQNSPLHF. CDR3 bases: TGTGCCAGCAGAACACCGGGACAGAATTCACCCCTCCACTTT.

The chain is built from TRBV5-6 and TRBJ2-2, with a tentative D call TRBD1 (6 bases). CDR3 length: 14 amino acids. The germline V and J ends were trimmed by 4 bases and 7 bases, with 14 bases remaining between them. Germline V lookup: CDR1 SGHDT, CDR2 YYEEEE. CDR3 DNA sequence: TGTGCCAGCAGCAGTTACAGGGTGGGCGGGGAGCTGTTTTTT. It specifies CASSSYRVGGELFF.

This chain joins TRBV2 and TRBJ2-3; weak D call: TRBD1 (5 bases). CDR3 length equals 12 residues. Between the trimmed V and J ends, which lost 4 bases and 5 bases, there was a span of 7 bases. Germline loops: CDR1 SNHLY, CDR2 FYNNEI. The CDR3 protein is CASSVTGDTQYF. DNA for the CDR3: TGTGCCAGCAGTGTAACAGGAGATACGCAGTATTTT.

V gene TRBV7-2 combines with J gene TRBJ2-5; 14 bases agree with TRBD2. CDR3 length: 16 residues. J gave up 4 bases and V 3 bases, and 4 bases lay outside the gene matches. CDR1 is SGHTA and CDR2 is FQGNSA in the germline V gene. The CDR3 spells CASSFGLAGGPETQYF. The DNA for the CDR3 is TGTGCCAGCAGCTTCGGACTAGCGGGAGGCCCAGAGACCCAGTACTTC.

The V and J genes are TRBV5-4 and TRBJ2-5; possibly TRBD1 for D (5 bases). The CDR3 length is 15 residues. Trimming cost V 2 bases and J 1 base, with 12 bases left between them. Germline V CDR1 and CDR2: SGHNT, YYREEE (reference sequence). CDR3 sequence reads: CASSFRGISQETQYF. In DNA, the CDR3 is TGTGCCAGCAGCTTTAGGGGAATATCCCAAGAGACCCAGTACTTC.

The V call is TRBV15, the J call TRBJ2-7; tentatively, D is TRBD2 (6 bases). The CDR3 is 15 residues long. CDR1 and CDR2 from the germline V gene are LNHNV and YYDKDF (reference sequence). V lost 1 base and J lost 4, with 14 bases in between. CDR3 DNA: TGTGCCACCAGCAGAGGCGGGGCCAGGGCATACGAGCAGTACTTC. It encodes CATSRGGARAYEQYF.

The V call is TRBV29-1, the J call TRBJ2-5, with D perhaps TRBD1 (5 bases). CDR3 length equals 12 residues. Trimming took 5 bases from V and 0 from J, leaving 7 bases between them. Germline-derived CDR1 and CDR2 are SQVTM and ANQGSEA. The CDR3 nucleotides read TGCAGCGTTATGGACAACCAAGAGACCCAGTACTTC. It yields the protein CSVMDNQETQYF.

The CDR3 loop reads CASSLMASGRAETQYF. The CDR3 DNA reads TGTGCCAGCAGTTTAATGGCTAGCGGGAGGGCGGAAACGCAGTATTTT. The chain carries TRBV28 and TRBJ2-3; 12 bases are shared with TRBD2. This CDR3 contains 16 residues. Germline V CDR1 and CDR2: MDHEN, SYDVKM. V trimming: 2 bases; J trimming: 9 bases; junction bases outside the gene matches: 9.

In its sample, this clone was seen a few times. The chain uses TRBV4-3 and TRBJ1-1; D unclear. V was clipped by 4 bases and J by 1 base, with 10 bases between them. The CDR3 extends over 14 amino acids. The germline CDR1 and CDR2 sequences are LGHNA and YSLEER. CDR3 loop: CASSLSRRNTEAFF. The CDR3 region has the DNA TGCGCCAGCAGCCTAAGTAGGAGGAACACTGAAGCTTTCTTT.

The chain uses TRBV5-6 and TRBJ1-3; TRBD1 might be the D (5 bases). V lost 0 bases, J lost 15 bases, and 19 bases lay in between. The CDR3 covers 14 residues. Germline V lookup: CDR1 SGHDT, CDR2 YYEEEE. CDR3: CASSLAGVEHWEYF. The DNA of the CDR3 is TGTGCCAGCAGCTTGGCGGGGGTAGAGCATTGGGAATATTTT.

V and J are TRBV11-2 and TRBJ2-5; 9 bases are shared with TRBD2. Germline loops: CDR1 SGHAT, CDR2 FQNNGV. V trimming: 4 bases; J trimming: 3 bases; junction bases outside the gene matches: 6. The CDR3 has 15 residues. The CDR3 DNA is TGTGCCAGCAGCTCGAGGCCTAGCGGGGAAGAGACCCAGTACTTC. Its translation: CASSSRPSGEETQYF. Filled out from reference TRBV11-2 and TRBJ2-5, the complete variable domain reads EAGVAQSPRYKIIEKRQSVAFWCNPISGHATLYWYQQILGQGPKLLIQFQNNGVVDDSQLPKDRFSAERLKGVDSTLKIQPAKLEDSAVYLCASSSRPSGEETQYFGPGTRLLVL.

The chain recombines TRBV27 with TRBJ2-1; D might be TRBD2 (7 bases). Trimming pared 1 base from V and 8 bases from J, leaving 12 bases between. Germline loops: CDR1 MNHEY, CDR2 SMNVEV (reference sequence). The CDR3 consists of 14 residues. The CDR3 spells CASSLYGGLHEQFF. CDR3 in DNA: TGTGCCAGCAGTTTATACGGGGGGCTGCATGAGCAGTTCTTC.

This chain joins TRBV6-5 and TRBJ2-2, with D perhaps TRBD2 (5 bases). CDR1 and CDR2 from the germline V gene are MNHEY and SVGAGI. V gave up 6 bases and J gave up 8 bases, with 16 bases separating them. The CDR3 has 14 amino acids. The CDR3 DNA is TGTGCCAGCAGCCGAGACTACAAGTGGGGGGAGCTGTTTTTT. Residues: CASSRDYKWGELFF.

V is TRBV4-1 and J is TRBJ2-1; 9 bases are shared with TRBD2. CDR3 size: 17 residues. Trimming took 5 bases from V and 0 from J; bases not matched to a gene: 8. Germline CDR1 and CDR2: MGHRA and YSYEKL. In DNA form, the CDR3 reads TGCGCCAGCAGCAAAAAGTTACTAGCGGGCTCCTACAATGAGCAGTTCTTC. This encodes CASSKKLLAGSYNEQFF.

The chain is built from TRBV2 and TRBJ1-1, with D possibly matching TRBD1 (5 bases). Trimming removed 9 bases at V and 4 bases at J, with 12 bases between. CDR3 length: 12 residues. CDR1 and CDR2 (germline): SNHLY, FYNNEI. CDR3 amino acids: CASGGGSTEAFF. The CDR3 DNA sequence: TGTGCCAGTGGCGGGGGTAGCACTGAAGCTTTCTTT.